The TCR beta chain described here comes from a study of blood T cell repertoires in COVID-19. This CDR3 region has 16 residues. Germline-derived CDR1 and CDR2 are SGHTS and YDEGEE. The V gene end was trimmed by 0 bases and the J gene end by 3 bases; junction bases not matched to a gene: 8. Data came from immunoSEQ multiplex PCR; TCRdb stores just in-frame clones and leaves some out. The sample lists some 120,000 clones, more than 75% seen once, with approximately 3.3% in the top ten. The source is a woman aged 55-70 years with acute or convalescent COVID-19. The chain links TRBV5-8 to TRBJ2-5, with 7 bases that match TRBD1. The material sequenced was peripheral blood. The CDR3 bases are TGTGCCAGCAGCTTGGCCTGGGGGACAGCCGAAGAGACCCAGTACTTC. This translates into CASSLAWGTAEETQYF.